These 31 T cell receptor beta chains share one sample of origin, sequenced in a study of PD-L1 blockade in urothelial cancer. Profiling relied on immunoSEQ multiplex PCR, and the TCRdb table lists in-frame clones only, not all of them. This table has approximately 26,000 clones, 75% to 90% appearing once. Sequences were derived from PBMCs, sampled around atezolizumab (anti-PD-L1) treatment. Receptor source: a man in his sixties with urothelial cancer.

The chain links TRBV11-2 to TRBJ1-1, with TRBD1 as a possible D gene (6 bases). The CDR3 covers 12 residues. Germline CDR1 SGHAT, CDR2 FQNNGV. Deletions cut 1 base from V and 8 bases from J, with 8 bases between. CDR3 DNA sequence: TGTGCCAGCAGCTTAGTAGGGACAGAAGCTTTCTTT. It specifies CASSLVGTEAFF.

This chain uses TRBV30 with TRBJ1-5, with D tentatively TRBD1 (5 bases). CDR3 size: 14 residues. Germline CDR1 reads GTSNPN; CDR2 reads SVGIG (reference sequence). V lost 2 bases and J 0 bases, leaving 8 bases between the germline ends. The CDR3 is CAWSRGSSNQPQHF. The DNA for the CDR3 is TGTGCCTGGAGTAGGGGCAGTAGCAATCAGCCCCAGCATTTT.

Only one count was recorded for this clone. The chain couples TRBV6-1 to TRBJ1-5; 7 bases map to TRBD1. V shed 4 bases, J shed 1 base, and the junction held 16 bases outside the gene matches. Looked up from germline, CDR1 is MNHNS and CDR2 is SASEGT. The CDR3 covers 19 residues. CDR3 region: CASSAQPQLGQASNQPQHF. For the CDR3, the DNA is TGTGCCAGCAGTGCCCAACCCCAACTCGGACAGGCAAGCAATCAGCCCCAGCATTTT.

This clone was detected only a few times. The V gene is TRBV2, the J gene TRBJ1-6; 7 bases are shared with TRBD1. Germline lookup yields CDR1 SNHLY and CDR2 FYNNEI. The CDR3 covers 14 residues. J was trimmed by 9 bases and V by 4 bases; bases with no gene match: 6. CDR3 protein: CASSGQGKASPLHF. Here the CDR3 DNA reads TGTGCCAGCAGTGGACAGGGAAAGGCTTCACCCCTCCACTTT.

The chain employs TRBV7-2 and TRBJ1-5; unclear D gene. The CDR3 is made up of 15 amino acids. Germline V CDR1 and CDR2: SGHTA, FQGNSA. V lost 1 base and J lost 0, with 7 bases in between. This chain's CDR3 is CASSLGQVSNQPQHF. Here the CDR3 DNA reads TGTGCCAGCAGCTTAGGGCAGGTTAGCAATCAGCCCCAGCATTTT.

Only a few counts were recorded for this clone. This rearrangement joins TRBV5-1 to TRBJ2-7; the D gene is possibly TRBD1 (5 bases). Germline-derived CDR1 and CDR2 are SGHRS and YFSETQ. This CDR3 is built from 14 residues. Trimming cost V 2 bases and J 4 bases, with 13 bases left between them. The CDR3: CASSFGQGGYEQYF. The CDR3 region has the DNA TGCGCCAGCAGCTTTGGGCAGGGTGGTTACGAGCAGTACTTC.

The J gene is TRBJ2-7, the V gene TRBV4-1, with D uncertain. The germline V gene encodes CDR1 MGHRA and CDR2 YSYEKL. Trimming removed 1 base at V and 4 bases at J, with 11 bases between. The CDR3 totals 14 residues. The CDR3 is CASSQVSPVYEQYF. In DNA form, the CDR3 reads TGCGCCAGCAGCCAAGTTTCCCCCGTTTACGAGCAGTACTTC.

The rearrangement links TRBV10-1 to TRBJ2-5, with D unresolved. This CDR3 has 13 amino acids. CDR1 is WNHNN, CDR2 SYGVQD, per germline (reference sequence). V was trimmed by 1 base and J by 5 bases, leaving 8 bases between them. The CDR3 coding sequence is TGCGCCAGCAGTGAGTACTCCGGGGAGACCCAGTACTTC. Translating it yields CASSEYSGETQYF.

This chain connects TRBV5-6 to TRBJ1-2; TRBD1 matches 7 bases. This CDR3 region has 14 residues. Trimming cost V 4 bases and J 4 bases; bases outside gene matches: 7. CDR1 is SGHDT, CDR2 YYEEEE, per germline. In DNA form, the CDR3 reads TGTGCCAGCAGCGACAACGGACAGGTCTATGGCTACACCTTC. Amino acids: CASSDNGQVYGYTF.

This clone was picked up one time. The chain recombines TRBV19 with TRBJ2-6; D may be TRBD1 (6 bases). V shed 6 bases and J shed 2 bases, with 14 bases lying between them. Germline assignment: CDR1 LNHDA and CDR2 SQIVND (reference sequence). This CDR3 is 16 amino acids long. The CDR3 DNA reads TGTGCCAGTAGCCTTGAGACAGGAACTGGGGCCAACGTCCTGACTTTC. Its translation: CASSLETGTGANVLTF.

CDR3 sequence reads: CASSPGTGGADTEAFF. The CDR3 DNA reads TGTGCCAGCTCACCAGGGACAGGGGGCGCTGACACTGAAGCTTTCTTT. V usage is TRBV18 and J usage is TRBJ1-1; 12 nucleotides agree with TRBD1. Per germline, CDR1 KGHSH and CDR2 LQKENI. This CDR3 region has 16 residues. V lost 2 bases, J lost 3 bases, and 4 bases stayed unmatched.

Only one count was recorded for this clone. This chain links TRBV30 with TRBJ2-4, with D possibly TRBD2 on 5 matching bases. CDR3 size: 14 residues. CDR1 and CDR2 from the germline V gene are GTSNPN and SVGIG (reference sequence). The germline V and J ends were trimmed by 7 bases and 1 base, with 14 bases remaining between them. The CDR3 DNA reads as TGTGCCTCATGGCTGGGGAGTGCCAAAAACATTCAGTACTTC. This gives the protein CASWLGSAKNIQYF.

V is TRBV19 and J is TRBJ1-2; perhaps TRBD1 as D (5 bases). The V end lost 6 bases, the J end lost 6 bases, and 20 bases lay between the germline ends. The CDR3 covers 15 residues. The germline V gene has CDR1 LNHDA and CDR2 SQIVND (reference sequence). The CDR3 DNA reads TGTGCCAGTAGGCTGGTGGACACAGCATCGGATGGCTACACCTTC. Protein: CASRLVDTASDGYTF. The variable domain in full, completed from reference TRBV19 and TRBJ1-2, reads DGGITQSPKYLFRKEGQNVTLSCEQNLNHDAMYWYRQDPGQGLRLIYYSQIVNDFQKGDIAEGYSVSREKKESFPLTVTSAQKNPTAFYLCASRLVDTASDGYTFGSGTRLTVV.

The V and J genes are TRBV18 and TRBJ1-3; possibly TRBD1 for D (6 bases). V lost 5 bases and J lost 4, with 15 bases in between. The CDR3 covers 15 residues. Germline V gene lookup returns CDR1 KGHSH and CDR2 LQKENI. CDR3 DNA sequence: TGTGCCAGCTCATCTTCCTTGACAGGCGGAAACACCATATATTTT. Amino acid sequence: CASSSSLTGGNTIYF.

The chain is built from TRBV30 and TRBJ2-1; 9 nucleotides match TRBD2. The CDR3 covers 15 residues. Germline-derived CDR1 and CDR2 are GTSNPN and SVGIG (reference sequence). V was clipped by 2 bases and J by 7 bases; unmatched bases: 9. The CDR3 sequence: CAWSKPAGGRNEQFF. CDR3 coding DNA: TGTGCCTGGAGTAAACCGGCGGGAGGGCGAAATGAGCAGTTCTTC.

This chain links TRBV11-2 with TRBJ2-7; possibly TRBD1 for D (5 bases). V gave up 1 base and J gave up 6 bases, with 13 bases separating them. CDR3 length: 14 residues. Germline values: CDR1 SGHAT, CDR2 FQNNGV. CDR3 sequence reads: CASSLVAQGFEQYF. CDR3 DNA: TGTGCCAGCAGCTTAGTGGCCCAGGGATTCGAGCAGTACTTC.

This chain uses TRBV5-1 with TRBJ2-1; 7 nucleotides line up with TRBD1. V gave up 3 bases and J gave up 8 bases; unmatched junction bases: 11. The CDR3 covers 15 residues. The germline V gene encodes CDR1 SGHRS and CDR2 YFSETQ. The CDR3 DNA reads as TGCGCCAGCAGCTCGCAACAGGGGTTGTTCGATGAGCAGTTCTTC. Translated: CASSSQQGLFDEQFF. Complete variable domain (other parts from reference TRBV5-1 and TRBJ2-1): KAGVTQTPRYLIKTRGQQVTLSCSPISGHRSVSWYQQTPGQGLQFLFEYFSETQRNKGNFPGRFSGRQFSNSRSEMNVSTLELGDSALYLCASSSQQGLFDEQFFGPGTRLTVL.

The chain has TRBV29-1 and TRBJ2-7; 14 bases are shared with TRBD2. Looked up from germline, CDR1 is SQVTM and CDR2 is ANQGSEA. The V and J ends lost 0 bases and 6 bases, in that order; junction bases with no gene match: 4. The CDR3 loop spans 15 amino acids. CDR3 bases: TGCAGCGTTGAAGAGAGACTAGCGGGGGGGCCCGAGCAGTACTTC. Translation gives CSVEERLAGGPEQYF.

The V and J genes are TRBV19 and TRBJ2-1, with TRBD2 matching over 7 bases. The CDR3 loop spans 16 amino acids. Trimming cost V 7 bases and J 4 bases; bases outside gene matches: 13. Germline V CDR1 and CDR2: LNHDA, SQIVND (reference sequence). This CDR3 is CASTRAAGVLYNEQFF. In DNA, the CDR3 is TGTGCCAGTACTCGCGCGGCGGGAGTACTATACAATGAGCAGTTCTTC.

About this clone: This sample also contains other DNA sequences that code for the same CDR3. Here the CDR3 reads CASSPRDRGYGYTF. For the CDR3, the DNA is TGTGCCAGCAGCCCCCGAGACAGGGGCTATGGCTACACCTTC. The V and J genes are TRBV5-4 and TRBJ1-2; 8 bases agree with TRBD1. J gave up 4 bases and V 4 bases, and 6 bases lay outside the gene matches. CDR3 length equals 14 residues. CDR1 and CDR2 (germline): SGHNT, YYREEE (reference sequence).

This clone showed up just once. This chain joins TRBV25-1 and TRBJ1-1; D is uncertain. V was pared by 5 bases and J by 4 bases, with 14 bases between. The germline gives CDR1 MGHDK, CDR2 SYGVNS. The CDR3 is made up of 14 amino acids. The CDR3 DNA follows: TGTGCCAGCAGTCCGGACTCCTGGGCCACTGAAGCTTTCTTT. This codes for CASSPDSWATEAFF. Looking up the rest from reference TRBV25-1 and TRBJ1-1 gives the full variable domain: EADIYQTPRYLVIGTGKKITLECSQTMGHDKMYWYQQDPGMELHLIHYSYGVNSTEKGDLSSESTVSRIRTEHFPLTLESARPSHTSQYLCASSPDSWATEAFFGQGTRLTVV.

V usage is TRBV5-1 and J usage is TRBJ2-7; 13 nucleotides agree with TRBD2. Looked up from germline, CDR1 is SGHRS and CDR2 is YFSETQ. CDR3 length: 18 amino acids. The trim removed 0 bases at V and 4 bases at J, leaving 10 bases unmatched. The CDR3 nucleotides are TGCGCCAGCAGCTTGGGAGAGACTAGCGGGGGGCGGGCGTACGAGCAGTACTTC. Translating it yields CASSLGETSGGRAYEQYF.

This clone has a single count. The chain recombines TRBV29-1 with TRBJ2-3, with TRBD2 as a possible D gene (6 bases). Deletions cut 6 bases from V and 2 bases from J, with 15 bases between. The CDR3 totals 14 residues. Germline CDR1 and CDR2: SQVTM and ANQGSEA. CDR3 sequence reads: CSVAVSGYTDTQYF. CDR3 coding DNA: TGCAGCGTAGCGGTTAGCGGTTACACAGATACGCAGTATTTT.

In its sample, this clone was seen a few times. The chain joins TRBV5-1 to TRBJ2-7; TRBD2 is a possible D gene (5 bases). With 4 bases removed from V and 6 bases from J, the gap between germline ends came to 14 bases. Germline CDR1 is SGHRS and CDR2 is YFSETQ. The CDR3 consists of 13 residues. This chain's CDR3 is CASSGGRSPEQYF. The CDR3 region has the DNA TGCGCCAGCAGCGGCGGGCGGAGCCCCGAGCAGTACTTC.

This clone was detected a few times. The CDR3 DNA sequence: TGCGCCAGCAGCCAAGGGGCTGCTTCCTACACCTTC. Translation: CASSQGAASYTF. This rearrangement joins TRBV4-1 to TRBJ1-2; the D is unclear. The CDR3 contains 12 residues. CDR1 is MGHRA, CDR2 YSYEKL, per germline. V was clipped by 1 base and J by 10 bases, with 10 bases between them.

In DNA form, the CDR3 reads TGCGCCAGCAGATGGGACTATACCTACGAGCAGTACTTC. This gives the protein CASRWDYTYEQYF. The chain joins TRBV23-1 to TRBJ2-7; TRBD2 matches 7 bases. TRBV23-1 falls under the ORF class, with uncertain function. Unmatched junction bases numbered 4, after V lost 6 bases and J lost 2 bases. The CDR3 covers 13 residues.

The rearrangement links TRBV5-6 to TRBJ2-5; 7 nucleotides agree with TRBD1. Germline CDR1 is SGHDT and CDR2 is YYEEEE. The CDR3 runs 15 residues. V shed 4 bases, J shed 4 bases, and the junction held 10 bases outside the gene matches. The CDR3 here is CASSLAGQGVETQYF. CDR3 DNA: TGTGCCAGCAGCCTGGCGGGCCAGGGGGTAGAGACCCAGTACTTC.

The chain employs TRBV6-6 and TRBJ1-5; a possible D gene is TRBD1 (6 bases). V dropped 5 bases and J dropped 5 bases, with 19 bases sitting between them. CDR3 length: 16 amino acids. CDR1 and CDR2 (germline): MNHNY, SVGAGI (reference sequence). Here the CDR3 DNA reads TGTGCCAGCAGTCGGGGAGGGGGTTTCCGGGATCAGCCCCAGCATTTT. Its protein product is CASSRGGGFRDQPQHF.

This chain joins TRBV9 and TRBJ2-1; D perhaps matches TRBD2 (5 bases). CDR3 length equals 15 residues. Germline V gene data show CDR1 as SGDLS and CDR2 as YYNGEE. The V gene lost 0 bases and the J gene lost 7 bases, with 14 bases spanning the gap. In DNA, the CDR3 is TGTGCCAGCAGCGTAGGACGACTAACGGGAAATGAGCAGTTCTTC. Translated, it gives CASSVGRLTGNEQFF.

The J gene is TRBJ2-7, the V gene TRBV28; D is possibly TRBD1 (6 bases). The V and J ends lost 5 bases and 6 bases respectively, with 17 bases between them. In germline, CDR1 is MDHEN, CDR2 SYDVKM. The CDR3 spans 14 residues. CDR3 sequence (DNA): TGTGCCAGCAGTCCCTCCCAGGGGCGAACCGAGCAGTACTTC. This codes for CASSPSQGRTEQYF. Variable domain in full (rest from reference TRBV28 and TRBJ2-7): DVKVTQSSRYLVKRTGEKVFLECVQDMDHENMFWYRQDPGLGLRLIYFSYDVKMKEKGDIPEGYSVSREKKERFSLILESASTNQTSMYLCASSPSQGRTEQYFGPGTRLTVT.

This clone was counted a few times. This chain links TRBV19 with TRBJ2-6; D gene ambiguous. Germline V gene sequence: CDR1 LNHDA, CDR2 SQIVND (reference sequence). There are 15 residues in the CDR3. The V gene lost 9 bases and the J gene lost 2 bases, with 14 bases spanning the gap. The CDR3 here is CASTSVETGANVLTF. Here the CDR3 DNA reads TGTGCCAGCACCAGCGTGGAAACTGGGGCCAACGTCCTGACTTTC.